The following is a TCR beta chain sequence with its context. Sequencing used immunoSEQ multiplex PCR; TCRdb keeps in-frame clones, though not all of them. The data hold about 640,000 clones, with approximately 75% observed a single time. The sample belongs to a study of shared clonotypes between healthy human individuals. Germline V gene lookup returns CDR1 SGHRS and CDR2 YFSETQ. V dropped 0 bases and J dropped 6; count of bases not matched to a gene: 6. The CDR3 has 15 residues. Sequencing used memory CD4+ T cells sorted from blood. Subset meaning: CD45RA-negative fraction. The sequence was collected from a woman aged 25 to 39 in good health. This chain uses TRBV5-1 with TRBJ1-3; TRBD1 matches at 7 bases. CDR3 sequence (DNA): TGCGCCAGCAGCTTGGCTGACAGGGACAAAAACACCATATATTTT. As protein: CASSLADRDKNTIYF.